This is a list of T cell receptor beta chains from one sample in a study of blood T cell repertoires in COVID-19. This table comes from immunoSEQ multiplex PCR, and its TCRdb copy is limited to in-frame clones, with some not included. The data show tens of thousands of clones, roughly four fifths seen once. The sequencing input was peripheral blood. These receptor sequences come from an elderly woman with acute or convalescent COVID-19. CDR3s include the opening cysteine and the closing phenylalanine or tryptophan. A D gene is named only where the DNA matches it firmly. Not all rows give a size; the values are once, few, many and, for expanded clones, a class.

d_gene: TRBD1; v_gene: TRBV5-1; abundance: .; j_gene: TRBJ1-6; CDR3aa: CASSFSDRGENSPLHF; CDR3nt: TGCGCCAGCAGCTTCTCGGACAGGGGTGAGAATTCACCCCTCCACTTT
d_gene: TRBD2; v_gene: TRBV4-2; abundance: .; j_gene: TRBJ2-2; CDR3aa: CASSQETLAGGTGELFF; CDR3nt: TGTGCCAGCAGCCAAGAAACACTAGCGGGAGGCACCGGGGAGCTGTTTTTT
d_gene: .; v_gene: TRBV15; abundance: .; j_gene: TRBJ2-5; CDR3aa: CATSRQGSEETQYF; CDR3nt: TGTGCCACCAGCAGACAGGGGTCGGAAGAGACCCAGTACTTC
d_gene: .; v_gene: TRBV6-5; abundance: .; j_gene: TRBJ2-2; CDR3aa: CASSSGVPGELFF; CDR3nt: TGTGCCAGCAGTTCAGGGGTTCCCGGGGAGCTGTTTTTT
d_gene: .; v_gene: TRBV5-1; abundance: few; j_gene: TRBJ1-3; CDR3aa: CASSLNSNSGNTIYF; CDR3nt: TGCGCCAGCAGCTTGAACAGCAACTCTGGAAACACCATATATTTT
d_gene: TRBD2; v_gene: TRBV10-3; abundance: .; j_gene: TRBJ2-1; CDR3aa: CAISEAPGLPNYNEQFF; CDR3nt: TGTGCCATCAGTGAGGCACCGGGACTACCGAACTACAATGAGCAGTTCTTC
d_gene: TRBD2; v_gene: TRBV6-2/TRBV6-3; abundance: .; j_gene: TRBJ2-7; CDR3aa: CASSYSLAALAYEQYF; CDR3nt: TGTGCCAGCAGTTACTCCCTAGCGGCGCTAGCCTACGAGCAGTACTTC
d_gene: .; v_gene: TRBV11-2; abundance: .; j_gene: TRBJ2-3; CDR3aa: CASSSGPTDTQYF; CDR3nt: TGTGCCAGCAGCTCGGGTCCCACAGATACGCAGTATTTT
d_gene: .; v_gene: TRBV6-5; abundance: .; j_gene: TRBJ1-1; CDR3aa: CASSRTLSRDGFF; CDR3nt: TGTGCCAGCAGTAGAACGCTAAGTCGCGATGGTTTCTTT
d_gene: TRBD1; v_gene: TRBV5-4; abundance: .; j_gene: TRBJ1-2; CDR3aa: CASSWGQQPYTF; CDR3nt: TGTGCCAGCAGCTGGGGACAGCAGCCCTACACCTTC
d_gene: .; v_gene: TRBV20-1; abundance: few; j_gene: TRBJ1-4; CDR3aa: CVGQRNEKLFF; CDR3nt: TGCGTCGGACAGAGGAATGAAAAACTGTTTTTT
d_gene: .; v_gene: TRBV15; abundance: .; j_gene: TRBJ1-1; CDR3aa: CATSRVRQLNTEAFF; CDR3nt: TGTGCCACCAGCAGAGTGCGGCAGCTGAACACTGAAGCTTTCTTT
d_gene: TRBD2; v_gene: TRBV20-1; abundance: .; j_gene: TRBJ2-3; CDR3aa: CSASETSGFTDTQYF; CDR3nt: TGCAGTGCTAGTGAGACTAGCGGCTTCACAGATACGCAGTATTTT